This T cell receptor (beta chain) emerged from a study of cytomegalovirus exposure and HLA in healthy donors (dated by TCRdb to 2016 to 2017). Looking at the study overall: According to an earlier analysis of a few hundred of the donors, about 179 million T cells yielded roughly 110 million unique TCR beta sequences and approximately 300 Gb of sequence data. Besides the first cohort of about 730 subjects, a separate validation cohort made up of over 100 different subjects was used. Donor age, sex, ethnicity and CMV serostatus were compiled alongside the repertoire data. Typing coverage varied by locus: about 629-640 donors for A, B, C, DRB1 and DQB1; 500 to 550 for DQA1; around 610 for DPA1; around 490 for DPB1. A later analysis re-examined previously published TCR beta repertoires from more than 600 donors and added high-resolution HLA genotyping to investigate patterns of TCR occurrence. The study profiled the T cell repertoires of under 700 subjects by immunosequencing and related them to cytomegalovirus serostatus. A later genetic analysis took genome-wide SNP genotypes for about three fifths of the 666 donors and used that subset as a discovery cohort. An earlier analysis of roughly 600 of the donors used high-throughput TCR beta sequencing to judge whether each TCR beta V gene segment behaved as functional or pseudogenic. Of the 350 to 400 genotyped donors, 81% fell in the genetic ancestry cluster associated with self-reported Caucasian donors. High-throughput TCR immunosequencing, statistical association of individual TCRs with disease status, and machine learning were combined to predict cytomegalovirus infection status. Because of strong linkage in the cohort, five DR-DQ haplotypes were treated as single units for association and clustering. All discovery cohort repertoires had been generated on a single sequencing platform. An early release that covered around 590 HLA-typed donors contained approximately 300 gigabases of sequencing data and some 87 million unique TCR sequences. The aim of the study was to test whether cataloging public T cell receptors could identify signatures of past pathogen exposure. On average, 235,054 unique TCR beta nucleotide sequences were sequenced per donor among about 400 genotyped donors of the cohort, with roughly 19% of those sequences being non-productive. The later analysis used no new phenotypic data to find candidate immune exposures, relying instead on TCR beta sequences and their occurrence across donors. HLA typing included class I and class II loci at four-digit resolution.

Library preparation employed the immunoSEQ multiplex PCR assay. For the multiplex PCR, a mixture combining 60 forward primers for TCR Vbeta segments and 13 reverse primers for TCR Jbeta segments was used. Amplification of the CDR3 region of rearranged TCR beta genes was performed with a multiplex PCR assay on genomic DNA. The amplified TCR beta libraries were sequenced on the Illumina HiSeq System as 87-base-pair reads. Regarding the original processing steps: A later analysis counted approximately 74 million unique TCR beta chains across the 650 to 700 repertoires, and roughly 9.9 million of these chains were shared by at least two donors. To remove PCR and sequencing errors, raw reads were error-corrected and collapsed into unique sequences using a nearest-neighbor algorithm that merged closely related sequences. CDR3 sequences were aligned to IMGT reference sequences to assign V, D and J gene segments. Each retained sequence needed at least a six-nucleotide match to both a V gene segment and a J gene segment. A rearrangement counted as productive if the CDR3 had no stop codons and remained in frame with V and J, and every other rearrangement counted as non-productive. Following IMGT convention, CDR3 was defined as the stretch from the second conserved V-encoded cysteine to the conserved J-encoded phenylalanine. The earlier analysis of around 640 of the donors excluded sequences that lacked an unambiguous match to a single V gene segment. An earlier analysis of over 450 of the donors classified V segments as functional when productive rearrangements were above 56.7% and as segregating when the standard deviation between donors was above 5%. A statistical classification framework was developed to diagnose cytomegalovirus status using the catalog of TCR beta chain sequences. A later analysis assigned V and J genes by comparing TCR nucleotide sequences with IMGT/GENE-DB human TR gene sequences. In a later analysis, CDR3 sequences and most-parsimonious VDJ recombination scenarios were assigned using the TCRdist pipeline. A later analysis defined each TCR beta chain by its CDR3 amino acid sequence plus V-gene family, and excluded reads lacking a unique V-gene family. A later analysis removed 592 highly shared, low-generation-probability nucleotide sequences to deal with suspected cross-contamination and a sequencing artifact. A later analysis calculated a clonal expansion index for each public chain from normalized within-repertoire ranks of inferred template counts. Generation probabilities in a later analysis came from a VDJ recombination model fitted to out-of-frame rearrangements, and those results were checked against IGoR. A later analysis scored TCR-TCR, TCR-HLA and TCR-CMV co-occurrence with hypergeometric tests, applying a repertoire-size bias correction to TCR pairs. To estimate false discovery rates, a later analysis permuted the HLA or CMV assignments 20 times. In a later analysis, co-occurring TCRs were grouped using DBSCAN, with TCRdist sequence similarity added in when clustering inside HLA-allele-positive subsets. Repertoires with fewer than 30,000 or more than 120,000 public chains, plus five repertoires with anomalous nucleotide sharing, were excluded from co-occurrence clustering. Here the immuneACCESS table is served through TCRdb, limited to in-frame sequences with V and J called. Missing clones are a known gap in these copies; in checked studies unresolved V genes cover under half, and the rest lacks a known reason. V and J calls and clone size are copied from that table; D and trimming were computed from the DNA. This sample's table carries tens of thousands of clones. The ten largest clonotypes hold 6.2% of the sample.

Findings and caveats that apply to the study as a whole: Presence/absence analyses assumed roughly uniform sequencing depth across donors, an assumption that may not hold. Correlated functional status among segregating V segments might be attributable to linkage disequilibrium, but an unknown experimental factor could not be ruled out. The only immune exposure information available for the cohort was CMV serostatus. Most CMV-associated TCR beta chains appeared to be HLA-restricted in a later analysis, and the HLA associations seemed to be driven largely by CMV exposure. The sequencing pipeline was judged likely to have produced a cluster of highly shared sequence variants as a technical artifact. Several of the top co-occurrence clusters appeared to be linked to parvovirus B19, influenza, CMV and Epstein-Barr virus, according to a later analysis. In vitro tests confirmed that a few of the cytomegalovirus-associated TCR beta chains recognize cytomegalovirus antigens. The classifier was reported to diagnose cytomegalovirus status with high specificity and sensitivity in both the original cohort and the validation cohort. While some public TCRs were present in many individuals, most TCR sequences turned up only very rarely across donors. A later analysis found that HLA-associated TCR beta chains were more clonally expanded and had lower generation probabilities than equally common non-associated chains. A later genetic analysis associated a missense DCLRE1C variant with V-gene and J-gene trimming of TCR beta chains, and an independent cohort replicated the association. Assigning TCR associations to individual alleles was difficult when HLA alleles, especially DR and DQ, strongly co-occurred. Approximately 16 rarely observed V segments, including chromosome 9 orphons, were excluded from the earlier analysis of some 590 of the donors because counts were too low. In a later analysis, TCR association rates were found to vary across HLA loci, with the most associated TCRs seen for DRB1 alleles and the fewest for HLA-C alleles. Specific HLA alleles were associated with roughly 17,000 TCR beta sequences at a false discovery rate of 0.05 in a later analysis. Compared with the roughly 710-donor mean, donors in an Asian-associated ancestry cluster had fewer N-insertions in productive TCRs, according to a later genetic analysis. A further reported finding was that TCR beta sequences accurately predicted the HLA-A and HLA-B alleles for most subjects in the first cohort. The authors suggested that the approach could potentially be extended to other disease states and immunological phenotypes. An earlier analysis of approximately 530 of the donors showed that most TCR beta V segments appeared in productive rearrangements either about 90% or about 30% of the time, which broadly matched IMGT annotations. This cohort had only TCR beta chains sequenced, and the lack of alpha or paired-chain data limited which features could be detected. Because some donors lacked HLA typing at each locus, the association tests relied only on the typed subset. The study gave a list of roughly 150 TCR beta chains associated with cytomegalovirus.

The cohort comprised some 730 healthy bone marrow donors. Cohort members were all nominally healthy when sampled, although unrecorded immune exposures were likely present. The donor tested CMV seronegative and was one of the 352 seronegative cohort members. Every donor gave a peripheral blood sample, and the peripheral blood mononuclear cells from that sample were used for TCR beta sequencing. Genomic DNA was extracted from the blood cell samples with the Qiagen DNeasy Blood Extraction Kit. For this clone: This clone's antigen is unknown.

The sequence was obtained from a man aged 30 to 45 in good health and CMV-seronegative. Sequenced material: PBMCs.

The CDR3 reads as follows: CASAHSGTYEQYF. The DNA is TGTGCCAGCGCTCATAGCGGGACGTACGAGCAGTACTTC. The V and J segments used are TRBV25-1 and TRBJ2-7; the junction holds 8 bases that match TRBD2. The CDR3 runs 13 residues from the cysteine to the phenylalanine. This entry keeps only the CDR3 DNA: 39 bases, framed from base 1. CDR1 and CDR2 are read off the germline V gene as MGHDK and SYGVNS. Germline trimming: 8 bases from V, 4 bases from J; junction bases outside gene matches: 7.